This TCR beta chain was sequenced for a study of cytomegalovirus exposure and HLA in healthy donors. V was clipped by 6 bases and J by 3 bases; unmatched bases: 8. Germline V gene lookup returns CDR1 MNHNS and CDR2 SASEGT. The CDR3 has 15 amino acids. Use of 60 Vbeta and 13 Jbeta primers characterized the PCR. Some clones are missing from TCRdb's copy, which holds only in-frame ones; the method was immunoSEQ multiplex PCR. The sample consists of under 200,000 clones, about 81% of them appearing once. This receptor was obtained from a woman aged 18-29 years in good health and CMV-seronegative. The chain has TRBV6-1 and TRBJ2-1, with TRBD2 matching 7 bases. The sequenced sample was PBMCs. CDR3 DNA sequence: TGTGCCAGCAGCCGGGACTATGCCATCTACAATGAGCAGTTCTTC. This translates into CASSRDYAIYNEQFF.